This TCR beta chain was found in a study of cytomegalovirus exposure and HLA in healthy donors. The primer mix had 60 Vbeta and 13 Jbeta primers. The method was immunoSEQ multiplex PCR; TCRdb's version includes in-frame clones alone and lacks a portion of them. The repertoire has about 160,000 clones, around nine tenths of them found once; the top ten carry 0.65% to 0.9%. Sequenced: PBMCs. The sequence was collected from a woman in her 30s in good health and CMV-seronegative.

CDR3 nucleotide sequence: TGCGCCAGCGGATGGACAGGGGAAGAGACCCAGTACTTC. It yields the protein CASGWTGEETQYF. V gene TRBV5-1 combines with J gene TRBJ2-5; 9 bases align to TRBD1. CDR1 SGHRS and CDR2 YFSETQ come from the germline V gene. With V trimmed by 7 bases and J by 3 bases, 4 bases remained unmatched. The CDR3 loop spans 13 amino acids.